These T cell receptor beta chains were read from a single sample in a study of T-cell reconstitution after alpha-beta-depleted transplantation in children. TCRdb re-called the PCR reads through MiXCR, storing one row per CDR3 protein. The repertoire has about 400,000 distinct CDR3 sequences, roughly 22% of them found once; the top ten carry around 3.9%. This specimen was PBMCs from the stem cell graft donor, taken from the stem cell graft. The receptors stem from a human donor who donated a stem cell graft to a child with acute myeloid leukemia. Each CDR3 is given with its conserved first and last residue. A D gene is named only where the DNA matches it firmly. Clone size is stated in some rows and not others, as once, few, many or a class when expanded.

DNA	CDR3	D	size	V	J	length
TGTGCCAGCAGGAACCAGGGGGCGGATAGCAATCAGCCCCAGCATTTT	CASRNQGADSNQPQHF	TRBD1	few	TRBV27	TRBJ1-5	16
TGCAGTGCAAATTTGGGGGAGCAGTACTTC	CSANLGEQYF	NA	many	TRBV20-1	TRBJ2-7	10
TGTGCCAGCACTCGAGAACCGGGACAGGGTTACAATGAGCAGTTCTTC	CASTREPGQGYNEQFF	TRBD1	few	TRBV6-1	TRBJ2-1	16
TGTGCCACCAGCAGAGATAAGGGGACCCAGTACTTC	CATSRDKGTQYF	NA	NA	TRBV15	TRBJ2-5	12
TGTGCCAGCAGCCCCAGGACAGGGCAGATTCCTAACTATGGCTACACCTTC	CASSPRTGQIPNYGYTF	TRBD1	few	TRBV7-2	TRBJ1-2	17
TGCAGCGTGAGGGCACTAGCGGTATACAATGAGCAGTTCTTC	CSVRALAVYNEQFF	TRBD2	NA	TRBV29-1	TRBJ2-1	14
TGTGCCATCAGTGAGTTCGACGGGGTTCAGCCCCAGCATTTT	CAISEFDGVQPQHF	NA	NA	TRBV10-3	TRBJ1-5	14
TGTGCCAGCAGCTCCGACCGAACCGGGGAGCTGTTTTTT	CASSSDRTGELFF	NA	few	TRBV7-2	TRBJ2-2	13
TGTGCCAGCAGTGAATATTATCACAGGGAAGGGGAAAAACTGTTTTTT	CASSEYYHREGEKLFF	NA	few	TRBV25-1	TRBJ1-4	16
TGCAGCGTTGTTCTAGCACAGGTGATCTCTGGAAACACCATATATTTT	CSVVLAQVISGNTIYF	NA	NA	TRBV29-1	TRBJ1-3	16
TGCAGTGTTTCGGGGACTAGCGGGAGCTACGAGCAGTACTTC	CSVSGTSGSYEQYF	TRBD2	many	TRBV20-1	TRBJ2-7	14
TGTGCCAGTAGACAGGATGGGTACGAGCAGTACTTC	CASRQDGYEQYF	NA	NA	TRBV7-2	TRBJ2-7	12
TGTGCCAGCAGTTACGTGGACTACGAGCAGTACTTC	CASSYVDYEQYF	NA	many	TRBV6-6	TRBJ2-7	12